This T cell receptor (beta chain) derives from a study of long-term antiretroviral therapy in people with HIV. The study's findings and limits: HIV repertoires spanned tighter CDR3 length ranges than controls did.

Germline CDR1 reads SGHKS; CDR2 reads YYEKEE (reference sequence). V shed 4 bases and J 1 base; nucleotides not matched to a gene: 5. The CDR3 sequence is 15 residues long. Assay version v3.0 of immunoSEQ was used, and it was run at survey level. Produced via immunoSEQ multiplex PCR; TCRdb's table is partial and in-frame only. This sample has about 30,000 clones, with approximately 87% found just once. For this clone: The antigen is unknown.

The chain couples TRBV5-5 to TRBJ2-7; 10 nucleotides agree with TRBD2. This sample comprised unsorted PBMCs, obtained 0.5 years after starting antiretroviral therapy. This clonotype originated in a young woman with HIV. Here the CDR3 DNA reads TGTGCCAGCAGCGACCAGACTAGCGGGTCCTACGAGCAGTACTTC. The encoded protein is CASSDQTSGSYEQYF.